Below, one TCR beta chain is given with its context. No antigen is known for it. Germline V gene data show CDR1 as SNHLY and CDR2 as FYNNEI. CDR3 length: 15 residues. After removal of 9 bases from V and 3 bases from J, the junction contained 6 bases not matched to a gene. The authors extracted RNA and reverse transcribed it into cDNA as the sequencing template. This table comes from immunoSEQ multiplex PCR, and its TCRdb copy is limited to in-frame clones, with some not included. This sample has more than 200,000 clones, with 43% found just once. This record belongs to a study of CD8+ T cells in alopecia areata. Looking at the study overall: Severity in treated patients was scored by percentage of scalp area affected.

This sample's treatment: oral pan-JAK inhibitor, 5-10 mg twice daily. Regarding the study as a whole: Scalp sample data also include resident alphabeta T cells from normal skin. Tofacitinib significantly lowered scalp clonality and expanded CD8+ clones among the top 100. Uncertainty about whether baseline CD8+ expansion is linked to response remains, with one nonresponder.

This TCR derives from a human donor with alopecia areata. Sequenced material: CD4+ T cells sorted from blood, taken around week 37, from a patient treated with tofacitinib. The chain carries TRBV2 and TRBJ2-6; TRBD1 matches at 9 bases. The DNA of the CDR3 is TGTGCCAGTCGGGACAGGGAAAATGGGGCCAACGTCCTGACTTTC. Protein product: CASRDRENGANVLTF. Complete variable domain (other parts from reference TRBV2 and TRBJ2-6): EPEVTQTPSHQVTQMGQEVILRCVPISNHLYFYWYRQILGQKVEFLVSFYNNEISEKSEIFDDQFSVERPDGSNFTLKIRSTKLEDSAMYFCASRDRENGANVLTFGAGSRLTVL.